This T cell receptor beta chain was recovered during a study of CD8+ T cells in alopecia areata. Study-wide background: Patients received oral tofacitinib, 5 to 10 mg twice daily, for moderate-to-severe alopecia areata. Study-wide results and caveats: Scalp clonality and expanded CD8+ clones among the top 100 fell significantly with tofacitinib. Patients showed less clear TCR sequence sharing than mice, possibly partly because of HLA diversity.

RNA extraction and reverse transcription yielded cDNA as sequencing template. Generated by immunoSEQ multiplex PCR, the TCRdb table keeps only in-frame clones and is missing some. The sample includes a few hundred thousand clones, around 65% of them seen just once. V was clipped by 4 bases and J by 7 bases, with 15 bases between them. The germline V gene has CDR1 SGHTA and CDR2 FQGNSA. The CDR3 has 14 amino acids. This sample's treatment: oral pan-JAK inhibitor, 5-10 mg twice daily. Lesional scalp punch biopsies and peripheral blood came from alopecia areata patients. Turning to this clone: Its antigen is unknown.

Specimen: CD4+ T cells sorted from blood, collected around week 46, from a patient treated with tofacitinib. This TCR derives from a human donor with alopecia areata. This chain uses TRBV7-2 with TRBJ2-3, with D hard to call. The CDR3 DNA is TGTGCCAGCAGCTCCTCCCCCGTTCGAAATACGCAGTATTTT. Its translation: CASSSSPVRNTQYF.